The clone carrying this TCR beta chain was picked up many times. Its cognate antigen is unknown. Each TCR cDNA molecule bore a unique molecular identifier. Each CDR3 protein gets one entry after TCRdb re-called the 5' RACE reads with MiXCR. Of 4,500 to 5,000 distinct CDR3 sequences listed, roughly 27% are singletons. The sample is drawn from a study of spatial heterogeneity in lung cancer. The study's findings and limits: Tumor mutation count correlated with how many alpha and beta TCRs expanded intratumorally. The recorded estimate of tumor T cell coverage is approximately 7% for alpha chains and 13% for beta chains.

Regarding time point: sample taken at primary tumor resection. 55 to 80 TRACERx patients with early, untreated non-small cell lung cancer donated samples. Whole RNA came from tumor, nontumor lung or frozen PBMC and was sequenced without being sorted. The TCR sequence derives from a female donor with early-stage non-small cell lung cancer. The sequences come from lung tumor tissue, collected at surgery.

This chain's CDR3 is CSAHSAGTGEEKLFF. CDR3 DNA sequence: TGCAGTGCACACAGCGCCGGGACAGGGGAGGAAAAACTGTTTTTT. The chain links TRBV20-1 to TRBJ1-4; TRBD1 matches 10 bases. V lost 6 bases and J lost 8; bases outside the gene matches: 12. CDR3 length equals 15 residues. The germline gives CDR1 DFQATT, CDR2 SNEGSKA (reference sequence).